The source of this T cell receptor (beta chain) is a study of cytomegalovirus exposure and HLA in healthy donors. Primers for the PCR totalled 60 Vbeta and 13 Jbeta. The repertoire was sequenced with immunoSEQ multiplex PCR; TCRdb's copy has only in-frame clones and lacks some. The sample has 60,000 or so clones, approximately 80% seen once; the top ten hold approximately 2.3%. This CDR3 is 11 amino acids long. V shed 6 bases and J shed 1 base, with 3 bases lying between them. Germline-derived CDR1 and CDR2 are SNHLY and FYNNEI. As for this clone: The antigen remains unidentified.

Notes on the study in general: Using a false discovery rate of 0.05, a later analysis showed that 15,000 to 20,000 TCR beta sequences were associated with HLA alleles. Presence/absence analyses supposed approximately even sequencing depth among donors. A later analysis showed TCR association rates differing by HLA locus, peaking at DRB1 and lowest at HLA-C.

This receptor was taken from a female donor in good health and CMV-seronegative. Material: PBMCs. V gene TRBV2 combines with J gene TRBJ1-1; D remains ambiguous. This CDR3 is CASRANTEAFF. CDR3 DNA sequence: TGTGCCAGCAGGGCGAACACTGAAGCTTTCTTT.